What follows is one T cell receptor beta chain and its context. This clonotype was recorded a few times. The antigen it recognizes is unknown. No qualities accompany the bases; no much larger clone lies one base away. This specimen comes from a study of blood T cells in healthy people across ages (dated by TCRdb to about 2015). Turning to the overall study: In model experiments, template switching captured about one uniquely barcoded TCR beta cDNA molecule for every two T cells. To track age-related changes in TCR beta repertoire diversity, the study relied on deep sequencing normalized with unique cDNA molecular identifiers. Donors were grouped into four age groups: young (average roughly 17 years), middle-aged (approximately 41), aged (around 60) and long-lived (approximately 75). Donors of different ages were randomly distributed across sequencing lanes to avoid experimental bias. Using the same blood draw, the study looked at two additional independent replicas of 1 million unique cDNA reads for two donors, one aged 18 to 30 and the other aged 80 or older. Overall study outcomes, separate from this receptor: Observed TCR beta diversity per million T cells fell roughly linearly with age, and a significant reduction was already apparent by age around 40. Estimates of total diversity based on one million sequenced T cells were considered lower bounds and underestimates. The CMV infection status of donors was not known, potentially confounding age-related changes in expanded clonotypes. Bulk unsorted PBMC profiling prevented conclusive comparison of naive and antigen-experienced compartments. Compared with the aged group, the long-lived group had more naive CD4+ T cells, fewer expanded clones and increased TCR diversity, suggesting age selection. Observed TCR beta diversity correlated strongly with the percentage of naive T cells measured by flow cytometry.

CDR1 and CDR2, looked up from the germline V gene (reference sequence), are SGHKS and YYEKEE. V ends up 9 bases short and J 0 bases short, with an unmatched junction base count of 15. Including cysteine and phenylalanine, the CDR3 has 17 amino acids. The entry retains the CDR3 DNA only, 51 bases that are in frame from base 1. The library was prepared using 5' RACE. Instrument used: Illumina HiSeq 2500. A second PCR of roughly 7 to 11 cycles was performed with a sample-barcoded 5' primer and a J-beta primer mix. Each TCR beta cDNA molecule received a unique molecular identifier from a template-switch 5' adaptor carrying 12 random nucleotides. At least 2.5 million CDR3-containing paired-end reads were obtained from each sample. All of the RNA was converted into first-strand cDNA using the Mint cDNA synthesis kit, with a TRBC-specific oligonucleotide serving as the primer. Following uracil-DNA glycosylase treatment, a first 18-cycle PCR with universal primers M1SS and BC2_uni_R was performed on all cDNA. The authors processed their data as follows. Each sample was normalized by randomly selecting 1 million high-quality reads, each carrying a distinct molecular identifier. Reads with shared molecular identifiers were discarded instead of being binned into consensus sequences. MiTCR, with a Q25 quality threshold and the strictest error-elimination algorithm, was used for CDR3 identification, clonotype clustering and error correction. A nonparametric unseen species model using Euler transformation provided a lower-bound estimate of total TCR beta diversity. In TCRdb, the public reads were trimmed at Q25 with fastp and aligned with MiXCR, with productive beta chains retained. All rows with the same CDR3 protein become a single entry with the most common DNA and genes. The V and J calls follow TCRdb's processing rather than the paper's. This sample gives approximately 850,000 distinct CDR3 sequences in total; roughly 44% of them show up just once. The ten largest clones represent roughly 19% of the sample.

Donors were a few dozen systemically healthy Caucasian individuals from Russia aged roughly 6 to 100 years. Each donor gave approximately 9.3 milliliters of peripheral blood, collected into EDTA-treated Vacutainer tubes. Ficoll-Paque density-gradient centrifugation was used to isolate PBMCs, with at least 6.5 million per sample. Trizol reagent was used to extract total RNA from the PBMCs, yielding at least 5.5 micrograms per sample. For every donor, an aliquot of PBMCs went through flow cytometry to measure the percentages of naive CD45RAhigh/CD27high T cells. The sample was blood. The receptor was isolated from a man aged 55 to 69 in good health. The chain was built from TRBV5-5 and TRBJ2-1; the central 7 bases match TRBD1. The CDR3 reads as follows: CAKLRQGGLSSYNEQFF. The bases are TGTGCCAAGCTTCGACAGGGCGGCCTGAGCTCCTACAATGAGCAGTTCTTC.